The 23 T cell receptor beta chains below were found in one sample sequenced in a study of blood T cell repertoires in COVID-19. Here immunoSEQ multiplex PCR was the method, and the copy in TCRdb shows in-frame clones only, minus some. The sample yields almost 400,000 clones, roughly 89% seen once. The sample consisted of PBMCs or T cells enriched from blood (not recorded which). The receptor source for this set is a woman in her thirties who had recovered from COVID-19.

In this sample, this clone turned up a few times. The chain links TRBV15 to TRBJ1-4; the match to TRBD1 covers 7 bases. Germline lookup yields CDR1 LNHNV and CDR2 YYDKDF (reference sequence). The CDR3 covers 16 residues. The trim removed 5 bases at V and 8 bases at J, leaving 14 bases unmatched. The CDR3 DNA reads TGTGCCACCAGCTCCGAGGGAGGAGGGGGCAGGGAAAAACTGTTTTTT. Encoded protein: CATSSEGGGGREKLFF.

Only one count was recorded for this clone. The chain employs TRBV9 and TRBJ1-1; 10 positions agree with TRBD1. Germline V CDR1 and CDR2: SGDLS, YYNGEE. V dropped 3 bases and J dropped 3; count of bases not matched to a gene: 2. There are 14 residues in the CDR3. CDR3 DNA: TGTGCCAGCAGCGAGACAGGGGGCTACACTGAAGCTTTCTTT. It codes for CASSETGGYTEAFF.

The CDR3 loop is CASSLAGPRGNTEAFF. The CDR3 DNA is TGTGCCAGCAGCTTGGCCGGGCCCAGGGGGAACACTGAAGCTTTCTTT. The chain recombines TRBV5-4 with TRBJ1-1, with TRBD1 as a possible D gene (6 bases). Germline assignment: CDR1 SGHNT and CDR2 YYREEE (reference sequence). This CDR3 spans 16 amino acids. V was pared by 0 bases and J by 1 base, with 13 bases between.

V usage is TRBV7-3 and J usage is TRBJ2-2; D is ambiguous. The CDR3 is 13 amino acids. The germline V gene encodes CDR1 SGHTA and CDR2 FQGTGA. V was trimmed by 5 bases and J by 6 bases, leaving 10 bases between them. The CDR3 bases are TGTGCCAGCAGCCGAACAGTTTCCGGGGAGCTGTTTTTT. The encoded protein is CASSRTVSGELFF.

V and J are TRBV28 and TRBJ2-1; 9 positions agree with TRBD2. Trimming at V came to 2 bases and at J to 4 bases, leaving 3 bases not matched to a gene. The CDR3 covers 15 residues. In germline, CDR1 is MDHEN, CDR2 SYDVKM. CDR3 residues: CASSLGLAGYNEQFF. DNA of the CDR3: TGTGCCAGCAGTTTAGGCCTAGCGGGGTACAATGAGCAGTTCTTC.

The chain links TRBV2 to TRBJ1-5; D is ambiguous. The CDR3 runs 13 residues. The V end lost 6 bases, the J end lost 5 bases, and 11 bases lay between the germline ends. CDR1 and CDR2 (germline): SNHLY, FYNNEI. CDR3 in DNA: TGTGCCAGCAGAAGGGTGGAGGATCAGCCCCAGCATTTT. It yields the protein CASRRVEDQPQHF.

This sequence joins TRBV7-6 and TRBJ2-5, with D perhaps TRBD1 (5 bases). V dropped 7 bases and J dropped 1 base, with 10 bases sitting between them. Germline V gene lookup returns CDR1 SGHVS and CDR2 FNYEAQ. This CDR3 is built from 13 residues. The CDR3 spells CASTPRAQETQYF. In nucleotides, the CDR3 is TGTGCCAGCACTCCCAGGGCCCAAGAGACCCAGTACTTC.

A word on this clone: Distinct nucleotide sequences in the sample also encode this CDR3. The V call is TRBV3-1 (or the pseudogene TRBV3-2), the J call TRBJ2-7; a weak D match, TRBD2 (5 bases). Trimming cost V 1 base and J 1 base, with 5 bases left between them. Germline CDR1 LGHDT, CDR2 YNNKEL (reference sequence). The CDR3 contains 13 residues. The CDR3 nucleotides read TGTGCCAGCAGCCAAGCGGGGTCCTACGAGCAGTACTTC. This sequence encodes CASSQAGSYEQYF.

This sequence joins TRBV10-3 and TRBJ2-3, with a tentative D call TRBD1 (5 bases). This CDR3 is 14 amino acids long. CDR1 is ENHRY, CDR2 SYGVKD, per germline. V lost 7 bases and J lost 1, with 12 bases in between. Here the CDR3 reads CAITQGLGTDTQYF. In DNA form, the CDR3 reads TGTGCCATCACGCAGGGTTTAGGCACAGATACGCAGTATTTT.

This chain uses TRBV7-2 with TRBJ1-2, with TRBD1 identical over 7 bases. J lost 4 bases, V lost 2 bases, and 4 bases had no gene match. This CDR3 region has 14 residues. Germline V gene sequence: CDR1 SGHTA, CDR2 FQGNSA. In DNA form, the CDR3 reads TGTGCCAGCAGCTTAAGTGGACAGGCCTATGGCTACACCTTC. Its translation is CASSLSGQAYGYTF.

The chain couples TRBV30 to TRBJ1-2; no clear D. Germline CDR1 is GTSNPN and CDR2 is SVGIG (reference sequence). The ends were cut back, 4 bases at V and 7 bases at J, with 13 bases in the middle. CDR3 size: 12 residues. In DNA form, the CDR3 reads TGTGCCTGGACACCAGGAAGAACTGGCTACACCTTC. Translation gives CAWTPGRTGYTF.

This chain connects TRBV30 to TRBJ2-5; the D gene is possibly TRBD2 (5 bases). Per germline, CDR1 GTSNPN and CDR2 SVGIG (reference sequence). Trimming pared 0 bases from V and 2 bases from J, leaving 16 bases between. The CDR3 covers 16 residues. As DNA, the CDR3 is TGTGCCTGGAGTGTAGTCTCTCTAGCTAGGCAAGAGACCCAGTACTTC. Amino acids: CAWSVVSLARQETQYF. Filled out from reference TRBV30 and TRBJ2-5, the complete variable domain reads SQTIHQWPATLVQPVGSPLSLECTVEGTSNPNLYWYRQAAGRGLQLLFYSVGIGQISSEVPQNLSASRPQDRQFILSSKKLLLSDSGFYLCAWSVVSLARQETQYFGPGTRLLVL.

CDR3 bases: TGTGCCAGTAGTATACAGGGTAGTTACACAGATACGCAGTATTTT. Translation: CASSIQGSYTDTQYF. The J gene is TRBJ2-3, the V gene TRBV19; D perhaps matches TRBD1 (5 bases). In germline, CDR1 is LNHDA, CDR2 SQIVND (reference sequence). The CDR3 has 15 amino acids. V lost 2 bases and J 2 bases, leaving 11 bases between the germline ends.

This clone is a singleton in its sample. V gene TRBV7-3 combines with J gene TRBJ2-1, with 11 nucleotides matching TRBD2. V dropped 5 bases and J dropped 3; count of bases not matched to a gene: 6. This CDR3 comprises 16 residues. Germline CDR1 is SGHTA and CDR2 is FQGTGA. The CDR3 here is CASSPLAGVSYNEQFF. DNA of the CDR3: TGTGCCAGCAGCCCACTAGCGGGAGTCAGCTACAATGAGCAGTTCTTC.

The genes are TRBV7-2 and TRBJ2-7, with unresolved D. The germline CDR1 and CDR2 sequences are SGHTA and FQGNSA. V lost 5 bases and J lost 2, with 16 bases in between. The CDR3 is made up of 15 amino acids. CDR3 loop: CASSLSGHFTYEQYF. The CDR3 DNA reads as TGTGCCAGCAGCCTCTCTGGGCATTTTACCTACGAGCAGTACTTC.

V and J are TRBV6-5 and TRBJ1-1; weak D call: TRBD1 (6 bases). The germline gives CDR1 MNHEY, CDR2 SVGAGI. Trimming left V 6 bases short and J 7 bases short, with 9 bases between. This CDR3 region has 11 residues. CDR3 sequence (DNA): TGTGCCAGCAGATTGGACAGTGAAGCTTTCTTT. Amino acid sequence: CASRLDSEAFF.

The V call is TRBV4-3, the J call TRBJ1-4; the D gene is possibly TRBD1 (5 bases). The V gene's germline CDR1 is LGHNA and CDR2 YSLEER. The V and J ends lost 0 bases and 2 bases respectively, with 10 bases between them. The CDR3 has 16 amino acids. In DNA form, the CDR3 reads TGCGCCAGCAGCCAAGATGGAAGGGGCACTAATGAAAAACTGTTTTTT. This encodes CASSQDGRGTNEKLFF.

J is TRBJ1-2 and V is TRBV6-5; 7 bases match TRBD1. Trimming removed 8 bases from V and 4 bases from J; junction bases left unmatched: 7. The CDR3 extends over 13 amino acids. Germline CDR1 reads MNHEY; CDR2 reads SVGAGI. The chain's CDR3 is CASRAGGPYGYTF. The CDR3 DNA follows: TGTGCCAGCCGAGCAGGGGGACCCTATGGCTACACCTTC.

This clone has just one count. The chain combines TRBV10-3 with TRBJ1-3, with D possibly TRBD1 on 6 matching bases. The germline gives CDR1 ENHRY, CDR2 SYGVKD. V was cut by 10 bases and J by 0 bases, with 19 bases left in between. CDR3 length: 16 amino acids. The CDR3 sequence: CATASTGNLSGNTIYF. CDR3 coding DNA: TGTGCCACCGCCTCGACAGGTAACCTCTCTGGAAACACCATATATTTT.

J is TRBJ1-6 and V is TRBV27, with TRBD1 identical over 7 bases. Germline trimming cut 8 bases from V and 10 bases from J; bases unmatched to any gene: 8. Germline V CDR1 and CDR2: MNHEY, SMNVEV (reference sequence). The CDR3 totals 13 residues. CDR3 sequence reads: CASHRGQGSPLHF. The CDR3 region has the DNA TGTGCCAGCCATAGGGGGCAGGGCTCACCCCTCCACTTT.

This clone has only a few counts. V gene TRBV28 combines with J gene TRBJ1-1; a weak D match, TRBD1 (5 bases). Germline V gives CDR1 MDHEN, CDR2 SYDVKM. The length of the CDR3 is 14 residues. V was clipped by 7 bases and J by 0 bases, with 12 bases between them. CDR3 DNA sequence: TGTGCCAGCACCCAAATAGGGGTGAACACTGAAGCTTTCTTT. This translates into CASTQIGVNTEAFF.

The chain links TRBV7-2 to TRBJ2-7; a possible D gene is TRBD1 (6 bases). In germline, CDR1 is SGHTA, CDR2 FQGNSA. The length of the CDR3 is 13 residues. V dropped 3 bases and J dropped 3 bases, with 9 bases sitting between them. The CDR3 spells CASSFVGGYEQYF. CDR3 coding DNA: TGTGCCAGCAGCTTTGTAGGGGGCTACGAGCAGTACTTC.

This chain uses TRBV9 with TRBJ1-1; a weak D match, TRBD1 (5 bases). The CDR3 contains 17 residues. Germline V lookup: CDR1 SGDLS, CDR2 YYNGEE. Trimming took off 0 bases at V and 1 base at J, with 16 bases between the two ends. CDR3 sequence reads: CASSVGIGEGRNTEAFF. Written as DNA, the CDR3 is TGTGCCAGCAGCGTAGGAATAGGGGAGGGGAGGAACACTGAAGCTTTCTTT.